These 5 T cell receptor beta chains came from one sample sequenced in a study of identical twins. One entry per CDR3 protein results from TCRdb running MiXCR on the 5' RACE reads. The sample comprises 400,000 to 500,000 distinct CDR3 sequences, approximately 14% of which are singletons, and more than 0.8% rests with the top ten. The sample also formed part of further work on yellow fever vaccine responses in identical twins.

The material sequenced was CD4+ T cells sorted from blood. The source is a woman aged 18-29 years in good health.

The chain couples TRBV3-1 to TRBJ2-7; D not resolved. Trimming pared 0 bases from V and 5 bases from J, leaving 14 bases between. Germline assignment: CDR1 LGHDT and CDR2 YNNKEL (reference sequence). This CDR3 comprises 15 residues. CDR3 nucleotides: TGTGCCAGCAGCCAAGAAGTCGTCGCGACCCACGAGCAGTACTTC. This codes for CASSQEVVATHEQYF.

There are a few counts of this clonotype. The V call is TRBV6-5, the J call TRBJ2-5; 10 nucleotides agree with TRBD2. The CDR3 extends over 15 amino acids. CDR1 is MNHEY, CDR2 SVGAGI, per germline. J was trimmed by 5 bases and V by 2 bases; bases with no gene match: 5. DNA of the CDR3: TGTGCCAGCAGTTACCAGCGACTAGCGGGTGAGACCCAGTACTTC. Its translation is CASSYQRLAGETQYF.

The chain links TRBV7-8 to TRBJ2-5; TRBD2 agrees at 13 bases. Germline V gene data show CDR1 as SGHVS and CDR2 as FQNEAQ. CDR3 length: 18 amino acids. Trimming cost V 2 bases and J 3 bases; bases outside gene matches: 9. CDR3 sequence: CASSLRRTSGSREETQYF. The CDR3 nucleotides are TGTGCCAGCAGCTTAAGGAGGACTAGCGGGAGCAGGGAAGAGACCCAGTACTTC.

This clonotype was seen a few times. V and J are TRBV20-1 and TRBJ2-7, with D tentatively TRBD2 (5 bases). The germline V gene has CDR1 DFQATT and CDR2 SNEGSKA (reference sequence). Trimming cost V 0 bases and J 4 bases, with 16 bases left between them. The CDR3 is 15 residues long. The chain's CDR3 is CSARDLRGDPYEQYF. The CDR3 nucleotides are TGCAGTGCTAGAGATCTTCGGGGAGATCCATACGAGCAGTACTTC.

This clonotype was seen more than once but under ten times. This chain connects TRBV20-1 to TRBJ2-4; 8 positions match TRBD2. From germline, CDR1 is DFQATT and CDR2 SNEGSKA (reference sequence). The CDR3 is made up of 14 amino acids. The V and J ends lost 7 bases and 1 base, in that order; junction bases with no gene match: 6. The CDR3 is CSVIAGNAKNIQYF. The CDR3, as DNA: TGCAGTGTTATAGCGGGAAACGCCAAAAACATTCAGTACTTC.